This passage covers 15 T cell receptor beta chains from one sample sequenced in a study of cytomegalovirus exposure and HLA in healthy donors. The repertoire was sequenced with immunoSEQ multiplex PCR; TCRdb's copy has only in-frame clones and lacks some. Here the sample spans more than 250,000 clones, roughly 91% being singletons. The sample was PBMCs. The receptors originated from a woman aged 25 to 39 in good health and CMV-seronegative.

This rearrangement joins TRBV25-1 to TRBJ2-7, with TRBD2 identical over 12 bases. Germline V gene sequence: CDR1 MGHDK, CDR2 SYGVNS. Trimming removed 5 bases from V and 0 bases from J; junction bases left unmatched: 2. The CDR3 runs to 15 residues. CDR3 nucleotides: TGTGCCAGCAGTAAACTAGCGGGAGGCTCCTACGAGCAGTACTTC. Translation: CASSKLAGGSYEQYF.

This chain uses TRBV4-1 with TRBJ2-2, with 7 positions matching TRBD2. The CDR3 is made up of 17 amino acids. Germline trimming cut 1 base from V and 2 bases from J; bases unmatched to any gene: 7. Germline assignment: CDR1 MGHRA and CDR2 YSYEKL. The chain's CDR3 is CASSQVLGGPNTGELFF. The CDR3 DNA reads TGCGCCAGCAGCCAAGTTTTGGGAGGGCCCAACACCGGGGAGCTGTTTTTT.

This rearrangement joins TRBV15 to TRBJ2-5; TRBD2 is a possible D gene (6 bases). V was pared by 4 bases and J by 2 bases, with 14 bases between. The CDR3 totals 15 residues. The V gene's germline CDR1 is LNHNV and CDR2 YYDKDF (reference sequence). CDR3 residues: CATSITQEGQETQYF. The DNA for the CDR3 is TGTGCCACCAGCATTACTCAGGAGGGGCAAGAGACCCAGTACTTC.

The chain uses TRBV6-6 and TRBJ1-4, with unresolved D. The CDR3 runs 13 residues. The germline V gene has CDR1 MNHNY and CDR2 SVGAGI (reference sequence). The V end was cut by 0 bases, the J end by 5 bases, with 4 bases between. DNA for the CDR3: TGTGCCAGCAGTTACTCGCCCAATGAAAAACTGTTTTTT. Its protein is CASSYSPNEKLFF.

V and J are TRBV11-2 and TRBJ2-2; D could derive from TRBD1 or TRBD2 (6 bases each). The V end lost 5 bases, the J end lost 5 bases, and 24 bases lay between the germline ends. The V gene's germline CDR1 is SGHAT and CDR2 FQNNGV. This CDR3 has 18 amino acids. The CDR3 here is CASSPLPQGLQGTGELFF. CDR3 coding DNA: TGTGCCAGCAGCCCTCTCCCACAGGGACTTCAGGGGACCGGGGAGCTGTTTTTT.

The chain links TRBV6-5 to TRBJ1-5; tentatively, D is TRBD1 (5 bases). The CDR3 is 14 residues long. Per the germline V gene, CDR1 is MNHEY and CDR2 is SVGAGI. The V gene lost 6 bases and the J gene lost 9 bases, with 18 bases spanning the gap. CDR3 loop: CASSPGRQISPQHF. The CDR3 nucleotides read TGTGCCAGCAGCCCCGGCCGACAGATTTCGCCCCAGCATTTT.

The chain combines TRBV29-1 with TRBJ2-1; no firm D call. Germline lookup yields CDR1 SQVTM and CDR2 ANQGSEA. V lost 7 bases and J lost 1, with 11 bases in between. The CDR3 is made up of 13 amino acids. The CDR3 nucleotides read TGCAGCGCCTTCTTCGGATCCTACAATGAGCAGTTCTTC. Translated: CSAFFGSYNEQFF.

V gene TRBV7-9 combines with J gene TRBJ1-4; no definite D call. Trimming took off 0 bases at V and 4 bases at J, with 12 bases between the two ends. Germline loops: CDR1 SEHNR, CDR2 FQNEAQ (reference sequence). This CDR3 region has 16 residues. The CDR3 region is CASSLALGGFNEKLFF. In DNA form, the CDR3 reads TGTGCCAGCAGCTTAGCGCTAGGAGGGTTTAATGAAAAACTGTTTTTT.

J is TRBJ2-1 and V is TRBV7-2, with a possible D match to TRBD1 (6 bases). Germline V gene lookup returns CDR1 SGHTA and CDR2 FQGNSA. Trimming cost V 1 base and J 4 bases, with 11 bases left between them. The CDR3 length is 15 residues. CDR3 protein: CASSLGDRLYNEQFF. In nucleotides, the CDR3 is TGTGCCAGCAGCTTAGGCGACAGGTTATACAATGAGCAGTTCTTC.

The CDR3 nucleotides are TGTGCCAGCAGCTTAGAATTCATCCAGTACATTCAGTACTTC. Translating gives CASSLEFIQYIQYF. V usage is TRBV11-2 and J usage is TRBJ2-4; D unresolved. This CDR3 is built from 14 residues. The V and J ends lost 0 bases and 8 bases respectively, with 11 bases between them. In germline, CDR1 is SGHAT, CDR2 FQNNGV. The variable domain in full, with the rest retrieved from reference TRBV11-2 and TRBJ2-4, is EAGVAQSPRYKIIEKRQSVAFWCNPISGHATLYWYQQILGQGPKLLIQFQNNGVVDDSQLPKDRFSAERLKGVDSTLKIQPAKLEDSAVYLCASSLEFIQYIQYFGAGTRLSVL.

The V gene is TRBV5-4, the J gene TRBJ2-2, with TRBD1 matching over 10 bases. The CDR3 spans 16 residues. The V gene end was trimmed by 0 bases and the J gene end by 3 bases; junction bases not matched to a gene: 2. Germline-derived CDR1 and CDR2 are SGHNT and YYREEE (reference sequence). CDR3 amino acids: CASSLGDRGYTGELFF. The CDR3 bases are TGTGCCAGCAGCTTGGGGGACAGGGGTTACACCGGGGAGCTGTTTTTT.

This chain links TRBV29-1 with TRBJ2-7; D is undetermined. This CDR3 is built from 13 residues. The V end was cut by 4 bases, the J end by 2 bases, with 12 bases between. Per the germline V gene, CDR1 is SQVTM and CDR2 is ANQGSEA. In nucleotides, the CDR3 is TGCAGCGTTGCCCCTGGCGGAGCCTACGAGCAGTACTTC. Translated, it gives CSVAPGGAYEQYF.

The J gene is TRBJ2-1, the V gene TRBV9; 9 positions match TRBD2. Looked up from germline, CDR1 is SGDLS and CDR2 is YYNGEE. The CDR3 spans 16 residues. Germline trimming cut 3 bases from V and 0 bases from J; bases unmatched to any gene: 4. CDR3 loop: CASSAQLAGSYNEQFF. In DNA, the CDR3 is TGTGCCAGCAGCGCCCAACTAGCGGGCTCCTACAATGAGCAGTTCTTC.

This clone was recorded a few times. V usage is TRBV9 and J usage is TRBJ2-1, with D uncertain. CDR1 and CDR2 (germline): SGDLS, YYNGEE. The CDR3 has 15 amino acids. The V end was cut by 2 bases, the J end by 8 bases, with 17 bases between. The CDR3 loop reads CASSVDAQDVHEQFF. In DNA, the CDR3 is TGTGCCAGCAGCGTCGACGCCCAGGACGTGCATGAGCAGTTCTTC.

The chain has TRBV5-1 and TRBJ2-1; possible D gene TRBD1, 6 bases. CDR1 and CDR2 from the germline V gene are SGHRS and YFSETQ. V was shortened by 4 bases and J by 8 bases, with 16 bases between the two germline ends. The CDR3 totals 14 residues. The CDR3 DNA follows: TGCGCCAGCAGCATCCGGGGACACTCCGATGAGCAGTTCTTC. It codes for CASSIRGHSDEQFF.